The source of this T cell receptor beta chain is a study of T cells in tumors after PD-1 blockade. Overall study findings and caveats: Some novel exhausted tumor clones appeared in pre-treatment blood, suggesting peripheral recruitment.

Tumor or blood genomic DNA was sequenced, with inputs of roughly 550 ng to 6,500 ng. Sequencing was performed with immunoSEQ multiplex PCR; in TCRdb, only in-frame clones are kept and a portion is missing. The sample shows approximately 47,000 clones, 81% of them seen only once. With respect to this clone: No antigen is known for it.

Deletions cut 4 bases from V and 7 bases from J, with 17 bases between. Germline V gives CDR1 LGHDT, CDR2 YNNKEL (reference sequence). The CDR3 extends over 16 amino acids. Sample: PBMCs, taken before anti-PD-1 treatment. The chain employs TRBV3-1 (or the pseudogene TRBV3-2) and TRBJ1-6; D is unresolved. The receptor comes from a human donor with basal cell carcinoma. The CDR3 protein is CASSLGAKEWNSPLHF. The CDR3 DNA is TGTGCCAGCAGCCTGGGAGCGAAGGAGTGGAATTCACCCCTCCACTTT.